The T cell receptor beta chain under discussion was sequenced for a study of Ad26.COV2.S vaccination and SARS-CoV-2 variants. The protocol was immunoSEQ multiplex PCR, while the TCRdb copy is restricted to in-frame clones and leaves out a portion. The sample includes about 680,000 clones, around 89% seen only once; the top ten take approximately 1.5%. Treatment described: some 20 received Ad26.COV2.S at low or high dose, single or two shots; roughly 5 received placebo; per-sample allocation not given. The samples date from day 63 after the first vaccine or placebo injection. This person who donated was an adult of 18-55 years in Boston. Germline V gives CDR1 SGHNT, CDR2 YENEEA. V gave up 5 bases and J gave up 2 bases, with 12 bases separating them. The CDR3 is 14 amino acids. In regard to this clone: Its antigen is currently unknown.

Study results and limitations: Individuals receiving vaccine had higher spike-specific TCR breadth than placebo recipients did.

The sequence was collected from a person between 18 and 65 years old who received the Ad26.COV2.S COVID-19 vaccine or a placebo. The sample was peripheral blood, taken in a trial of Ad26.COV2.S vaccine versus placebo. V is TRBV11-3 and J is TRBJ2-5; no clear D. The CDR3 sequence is CASSNDGPQETQYF. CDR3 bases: TGTGCCAGCAGCAACGACGGACCTCAAGAGACCCAGTACTTC.